This T cell receptor (beta chain) was documented in a study of T cells in Graves' hyperthyroidism and ophthalmopathy. This clonotype was counted many times. TCR beta CDR3 sequences were amplified from RNA transcripts. HTBI primers were used for first-round RT-PCR of the TCR CDR3. TCRdb ran MiXCR on the multiplex PCR reads and lists one entry per CDR3 protein. The sample contains about 400,000 distinct CDR3 sequences, 13% to 15% of which appear only once. This receptor was taken from a woman aged 55-69 years with Graves' ophthalmopathy. Sequencing was done on a sample of blood.

CDR3 in amino acids: CASSYPGQIYEQYF. The CDR3 DNA reads as TGCGCCAGCAGCTACCCGGGACAGATCTACGAGCAGTACTTC. The chain has TRBV5-1 and TRBJ2-7, with 7 bases that match TRBD1. Unmatched junction bases numbered 6, after V lost 3 bases and J lost 3 bases. This CDR3 comprises 14 residues. CDR1 SGHRS and CDR2 YFSETQ come from the germline V gene.